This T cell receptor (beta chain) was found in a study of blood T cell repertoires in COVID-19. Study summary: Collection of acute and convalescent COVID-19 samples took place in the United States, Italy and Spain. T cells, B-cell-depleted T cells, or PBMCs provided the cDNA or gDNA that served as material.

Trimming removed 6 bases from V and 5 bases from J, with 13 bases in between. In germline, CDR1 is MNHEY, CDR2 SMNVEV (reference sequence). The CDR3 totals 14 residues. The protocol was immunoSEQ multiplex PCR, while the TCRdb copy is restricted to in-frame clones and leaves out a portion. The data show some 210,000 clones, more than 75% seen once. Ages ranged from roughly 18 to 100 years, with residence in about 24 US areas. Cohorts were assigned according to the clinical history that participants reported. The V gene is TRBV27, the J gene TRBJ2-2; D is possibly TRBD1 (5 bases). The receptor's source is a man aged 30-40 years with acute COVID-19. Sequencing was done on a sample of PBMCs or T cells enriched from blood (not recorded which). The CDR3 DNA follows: TGTGCCAGCAGCCCCCGACAGATAACCGGGGAGCTGTTTTTT. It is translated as CASSPRQITGELFF.